Sequencing of this T cell receptor beta chain was carried out in a study of early stage breast cancer tumors. The protocol was immunoSEQ multiplex PCR, while the TCRdb copy is restricted to in-frame clones and leaves out a portion. Among about 36,000 clones listed, about 68% were seen once. The CDR3 extends over 14 amino acids. Unmatched junction bases numbered 6, after V lost 3 bases and J lost 6 bases. Germline V CDR1 and CDR2: SGHNT, YENEEA. The receptor was isolated from a person aged 55 to 69 with breast cancer. J is TRBJ2-7 and V is TRBV11-3; TRBD2 aligns across 9 bases. Sequenced: blood. This CDR3 reads CASSLGLAGAEQYF. Written as DNA, the CDR3 is TGTGCCAGCAGCTTGGGGTTAGCGGGAGCCGAGCAGTACTTC.